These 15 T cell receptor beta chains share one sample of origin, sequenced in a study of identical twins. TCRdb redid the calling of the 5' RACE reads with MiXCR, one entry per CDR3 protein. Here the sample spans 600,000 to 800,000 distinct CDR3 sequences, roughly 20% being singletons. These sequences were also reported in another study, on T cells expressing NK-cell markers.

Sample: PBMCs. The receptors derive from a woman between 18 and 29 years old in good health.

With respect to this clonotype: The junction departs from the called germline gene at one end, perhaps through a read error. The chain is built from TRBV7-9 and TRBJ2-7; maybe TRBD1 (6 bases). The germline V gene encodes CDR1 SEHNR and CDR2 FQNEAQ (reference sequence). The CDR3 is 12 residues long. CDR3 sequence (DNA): TGTGCCAGCGGCTTGCAGGGGTACGAGCAGTACTTC. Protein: CASGLQGYEQYF.

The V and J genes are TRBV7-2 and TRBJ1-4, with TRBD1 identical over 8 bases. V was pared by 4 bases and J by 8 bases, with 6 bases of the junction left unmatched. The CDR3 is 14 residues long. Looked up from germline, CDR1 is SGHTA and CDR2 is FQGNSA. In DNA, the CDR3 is TGTGCCAGCAGCTCCCGACAGGGGAACGAAAAACTGTTTTTT. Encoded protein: CASSSRQGNEKLFF.

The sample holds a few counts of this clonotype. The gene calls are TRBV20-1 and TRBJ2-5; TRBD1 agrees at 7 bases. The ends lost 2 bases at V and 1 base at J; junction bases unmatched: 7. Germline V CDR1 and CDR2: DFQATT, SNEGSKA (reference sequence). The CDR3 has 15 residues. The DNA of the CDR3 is TGCAGTGCTAGACCCATACAGGGGACCCAAGAGACCCAGTACTTC. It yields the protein CSARPIQGTQETQYF.

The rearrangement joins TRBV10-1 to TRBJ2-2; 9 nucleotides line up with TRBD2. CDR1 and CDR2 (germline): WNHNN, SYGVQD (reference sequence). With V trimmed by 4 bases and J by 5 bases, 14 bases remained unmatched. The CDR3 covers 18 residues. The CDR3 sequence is CASSVSSGMAPDTGELFF. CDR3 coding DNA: TGCGCCAGCAGTGTGTCTAGCGGGATGGCTCCGGATACCGGGGAGCTGTTTTTT.

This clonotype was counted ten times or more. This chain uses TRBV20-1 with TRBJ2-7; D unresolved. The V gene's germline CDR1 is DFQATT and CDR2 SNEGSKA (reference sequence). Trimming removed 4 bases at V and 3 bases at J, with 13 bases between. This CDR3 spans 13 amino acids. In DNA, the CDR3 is TGCAGTGCTAAAGGTAACCCAGACTACGAGCAGTACTTC. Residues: CSAKGNPDYEQYF.

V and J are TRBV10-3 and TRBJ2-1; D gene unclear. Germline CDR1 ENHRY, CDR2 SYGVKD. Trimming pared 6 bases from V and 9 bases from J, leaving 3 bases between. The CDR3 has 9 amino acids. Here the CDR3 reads CAIRGEQFF. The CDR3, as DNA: TGTGCCATCAGGGGTGAGCAGTTCTTC.

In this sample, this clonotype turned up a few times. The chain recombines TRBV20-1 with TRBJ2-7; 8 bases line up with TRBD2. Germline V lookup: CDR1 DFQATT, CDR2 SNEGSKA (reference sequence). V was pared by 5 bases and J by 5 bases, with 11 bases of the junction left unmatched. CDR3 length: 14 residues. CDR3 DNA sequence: TGCAGTGCTGGCCGGGAGGGCTTTACGGACGAGCAGTACTTC. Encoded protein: CSAGREGFTDEQYF.

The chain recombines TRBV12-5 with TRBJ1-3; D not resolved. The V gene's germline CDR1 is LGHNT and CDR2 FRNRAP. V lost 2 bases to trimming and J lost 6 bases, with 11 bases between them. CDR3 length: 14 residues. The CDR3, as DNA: TGTGCTAGTGGTTTGCTTTTTAGGGAAAACACCATATATTTT. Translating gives CASGLLFRENTIYF.

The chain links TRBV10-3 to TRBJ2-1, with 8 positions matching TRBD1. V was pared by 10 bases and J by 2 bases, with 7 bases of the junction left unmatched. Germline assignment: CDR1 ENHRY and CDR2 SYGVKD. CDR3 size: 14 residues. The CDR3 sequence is CASQTGDPYNEQFF. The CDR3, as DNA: TGTGCCAGCCAGACAGGGGATCCCTACAATGAGCAGTTCTTC.

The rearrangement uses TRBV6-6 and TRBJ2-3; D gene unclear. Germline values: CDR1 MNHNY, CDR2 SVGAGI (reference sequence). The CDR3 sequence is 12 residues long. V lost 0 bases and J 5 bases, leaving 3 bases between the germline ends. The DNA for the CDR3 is TGTGCCAGCAGTTACTCTATAGATACGCAGTATTTT. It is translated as CASSYSIDTQYF.

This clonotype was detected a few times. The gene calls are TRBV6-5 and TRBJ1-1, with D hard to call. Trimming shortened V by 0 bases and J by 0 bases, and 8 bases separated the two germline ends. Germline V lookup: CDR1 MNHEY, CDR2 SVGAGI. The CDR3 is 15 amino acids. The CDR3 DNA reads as TGTGCCAGCAGTTACTCGACATCAGTGAACACTGAAGCTTTCTTT. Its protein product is CASSYSTSVNTEAFF.

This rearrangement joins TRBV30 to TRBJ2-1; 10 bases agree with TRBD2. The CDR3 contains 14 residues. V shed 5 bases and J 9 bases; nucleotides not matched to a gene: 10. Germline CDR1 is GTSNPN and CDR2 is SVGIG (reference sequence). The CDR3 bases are TGTGCCTGGCGGCCTAGCGGGAGTTCTATTGAGCAGTTCTTC. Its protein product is CAWRPSGSSIEQFF.

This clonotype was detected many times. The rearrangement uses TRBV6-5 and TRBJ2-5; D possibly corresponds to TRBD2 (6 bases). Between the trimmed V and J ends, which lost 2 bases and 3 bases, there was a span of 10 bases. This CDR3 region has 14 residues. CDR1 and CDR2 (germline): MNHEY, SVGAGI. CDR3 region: CASSYVREEETQYF. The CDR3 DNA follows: TGTGCCAGCAGTTACGTAAGGGAGGAAGAGACCCAGTACTTC.

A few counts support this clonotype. CDR3 sequence (DNA): TGTGCCAGCAGCCGCACCATACCGGGACTAGCGGCTTTAACCCCCTACAATGAGCAGTTCTTC. Translating it yields CASSRTIPGLAALTPYNEQFF. The V gene is TRBV11-2, the J gene TRBJ2-1, with 11 bases fitting TRBD2. Germline CDR1 and CDR2: SGHAT and FQNNGV. The CDR3 consists of 21 residues. V lost 5 bases, J lost 2 bases, and 20 bases stayed unmatched.

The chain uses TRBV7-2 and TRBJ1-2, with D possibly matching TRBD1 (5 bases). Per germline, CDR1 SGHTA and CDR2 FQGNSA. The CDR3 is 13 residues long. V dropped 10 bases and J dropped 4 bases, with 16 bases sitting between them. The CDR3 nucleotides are TGTGCCACCACAGGTCTCGTGGGCTATGGCTACACCTTC. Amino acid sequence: CATTGLVGYGYTF.